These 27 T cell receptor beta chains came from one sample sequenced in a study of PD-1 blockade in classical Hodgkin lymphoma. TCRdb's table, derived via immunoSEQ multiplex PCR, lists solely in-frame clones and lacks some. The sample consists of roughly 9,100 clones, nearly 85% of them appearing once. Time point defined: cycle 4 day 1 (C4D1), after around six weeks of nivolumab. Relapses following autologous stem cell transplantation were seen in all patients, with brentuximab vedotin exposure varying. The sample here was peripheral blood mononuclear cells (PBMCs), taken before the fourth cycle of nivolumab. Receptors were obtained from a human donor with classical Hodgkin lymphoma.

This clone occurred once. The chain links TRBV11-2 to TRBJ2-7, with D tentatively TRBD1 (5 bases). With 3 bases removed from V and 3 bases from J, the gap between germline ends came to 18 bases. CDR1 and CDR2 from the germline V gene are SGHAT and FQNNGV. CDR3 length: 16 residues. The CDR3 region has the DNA TGTGCCAGCAGCTTCCGACATTGGGAAGGGGACTACGAGCAGTACTTC. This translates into CASSFRHWEGDYEQYF. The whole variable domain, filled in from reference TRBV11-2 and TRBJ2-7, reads EAGVAQSPRYKIIEKRQSVAFWCNPISGHATLYWYQQILGQGPKLLIQFQNNGVVDDSQLPKDRFSAERLKGVDSTLKIQPAKLEDSAVYLCASSFRHWEGDYEQYFGPGTRLTVT.

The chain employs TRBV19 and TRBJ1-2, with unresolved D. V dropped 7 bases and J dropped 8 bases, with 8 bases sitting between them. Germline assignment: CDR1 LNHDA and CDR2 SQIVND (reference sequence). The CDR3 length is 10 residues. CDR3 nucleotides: TGTGCCAGTAAAAAATACGGCTACACCTTC. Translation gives CASKKYGYTF. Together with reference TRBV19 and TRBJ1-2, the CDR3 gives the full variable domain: DGGITQSPKYLFRKEGQNVTLSCEQNLNHDAMYWYRQDPGQGLRLIYYSQIVNDFQKGDIAEGYSVSREKKESFPLTVTSAQKNPTAFYLCASKKYGYTFGSGTRLTVV.

The CDR3 sequence is CASSFSLSGELFF. CDR3 DNA: TGTGCCAGCAGCTTTTCGTTATCCGGGGAGCTGTTTTTT. The J gene is TRBJ2-2, the V gene TRBV5-6; D gene unclear. Per germline, CDR1 SGHDT and CDR2 YYEEEE. The CDR3 has 13 amino acids. Trimming shortened V by 2 bases and J by 6 bases, and 8 bases separated the two germline ends.

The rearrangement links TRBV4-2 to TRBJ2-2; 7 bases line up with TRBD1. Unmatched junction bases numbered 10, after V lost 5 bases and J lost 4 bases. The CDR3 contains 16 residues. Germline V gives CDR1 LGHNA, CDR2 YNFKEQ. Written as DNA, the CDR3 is TGTGCCAGCAGCAGGGACAGCCAGGCTGGCACCGGGGAGCTGTTTTTT. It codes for CASSRDSQAGTGELFF.

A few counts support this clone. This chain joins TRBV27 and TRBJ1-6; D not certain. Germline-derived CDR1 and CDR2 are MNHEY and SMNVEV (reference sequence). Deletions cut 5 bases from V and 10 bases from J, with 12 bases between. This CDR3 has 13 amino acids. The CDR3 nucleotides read TGTGCCAGCAGTCCAGGCTGGCGATCACCCCTCCACTTT. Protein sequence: CASSPGWRSPLHF.

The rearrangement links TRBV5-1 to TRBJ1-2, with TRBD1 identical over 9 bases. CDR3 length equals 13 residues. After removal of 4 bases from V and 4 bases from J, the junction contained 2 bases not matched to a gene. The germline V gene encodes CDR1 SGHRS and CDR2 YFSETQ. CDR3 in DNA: TGCGCCAGCAGCCCGACAGGGGGCTATGGCTACACCTTC. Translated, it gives CASSPTGGYGYTF. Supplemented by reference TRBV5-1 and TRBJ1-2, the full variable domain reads KAGVTQTPRYLIKTRGQQVTLSCSPISGHRSVSWYQQTPGQGLQFLFEYFSETQRNKGNFPGRFSGRQFSNSRSEMNVSTLELGDSALYLCASSPTGGYGYTFGSGTRLTVV.

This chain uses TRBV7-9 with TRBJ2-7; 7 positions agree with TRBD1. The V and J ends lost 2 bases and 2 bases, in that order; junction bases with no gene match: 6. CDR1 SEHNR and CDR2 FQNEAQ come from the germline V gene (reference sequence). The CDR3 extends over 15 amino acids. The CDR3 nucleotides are TGTGCCAGCAGCTTAAGCGGCCAGGGGGCCTACGAGCAGTACTTC. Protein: CASSLSGQGAYEQYF.

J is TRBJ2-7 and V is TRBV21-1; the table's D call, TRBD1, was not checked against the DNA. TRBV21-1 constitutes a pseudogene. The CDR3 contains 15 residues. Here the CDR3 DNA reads TGTGCCAGCAGCAAAGTAAGGGGTTGGTCCTACGAGCAGTACTTC. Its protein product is CASSKVRGWSYEQYF.

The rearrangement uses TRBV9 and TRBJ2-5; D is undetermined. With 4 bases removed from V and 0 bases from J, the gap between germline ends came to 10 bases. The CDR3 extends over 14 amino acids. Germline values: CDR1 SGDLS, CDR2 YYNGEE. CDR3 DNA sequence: TGTGCCAGCAGCCCTTCATTGTACCAAGAGACCCAGTACTTC. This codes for CASSPSLYQETQYF.

This CDR3 reads CASSQDHRFNTEAFF. The CDR3 region has the DNA TGTGCCAGCAGCCAAGATCACAGATTTAACACTGAAGCTTTCTTT. The chain links TRBV4-2 to TRBJ1-1, with D uncertain. CDR3 length: 15 amino acids. Germline V CDR1 and CDR2: LGHNA, YNFKEQ. Trimming left V 0 bases short and J 2 bases short, with 10 bases between.

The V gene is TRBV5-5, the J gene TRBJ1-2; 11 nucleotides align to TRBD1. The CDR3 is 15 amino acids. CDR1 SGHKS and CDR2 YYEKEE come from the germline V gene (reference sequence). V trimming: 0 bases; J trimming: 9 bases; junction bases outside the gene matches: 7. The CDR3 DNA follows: TGTGCCAGCAGCTTGGCTCCGGGGACAGGGGGGCGCTACACCTTC. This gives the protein CASSLAPGTGGRYTF.

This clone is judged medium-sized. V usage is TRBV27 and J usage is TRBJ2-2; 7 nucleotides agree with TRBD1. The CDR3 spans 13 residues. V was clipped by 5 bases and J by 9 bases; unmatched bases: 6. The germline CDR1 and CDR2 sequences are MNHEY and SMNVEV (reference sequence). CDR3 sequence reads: CASSPRTGRELFF. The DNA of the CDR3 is TGTGCCAGCAGTCCCCGGACAGGACGGGAGCTGTTTTTT.

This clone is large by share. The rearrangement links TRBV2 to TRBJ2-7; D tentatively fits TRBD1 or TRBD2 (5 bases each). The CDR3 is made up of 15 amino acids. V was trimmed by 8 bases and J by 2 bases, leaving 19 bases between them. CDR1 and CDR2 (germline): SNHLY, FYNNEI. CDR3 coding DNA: TGTGCCAGCCTAGACTTCCGGGACCGAACCTACGAGCAGTACTTC. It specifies CASLDFRDRTYEQYF.

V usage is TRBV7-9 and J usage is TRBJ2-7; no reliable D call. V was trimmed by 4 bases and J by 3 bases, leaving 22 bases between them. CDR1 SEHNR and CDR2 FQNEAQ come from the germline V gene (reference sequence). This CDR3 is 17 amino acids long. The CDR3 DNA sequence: TGTGCCAGCAGCTCCCCCGTGGGCAAGCCCGAAAACTACGAGCAGTACTTC. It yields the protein CASSSPVGKPENYEQYF.

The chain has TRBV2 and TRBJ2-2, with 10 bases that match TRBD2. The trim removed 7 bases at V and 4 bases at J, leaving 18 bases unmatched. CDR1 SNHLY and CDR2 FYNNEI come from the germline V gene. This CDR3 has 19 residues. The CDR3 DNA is TGTGCCAGCACCCAGGGGTGGGGGACTAGCGTGTTGCGCACCGGGGAGCTGTTTTTT. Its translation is CASTQGWGTSVLRTGELFF.

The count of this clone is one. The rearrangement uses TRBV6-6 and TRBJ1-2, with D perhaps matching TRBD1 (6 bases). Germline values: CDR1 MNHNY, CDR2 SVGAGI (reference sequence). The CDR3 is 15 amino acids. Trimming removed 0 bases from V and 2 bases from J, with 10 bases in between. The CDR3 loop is CASSYSTGLNYGYTF. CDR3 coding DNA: TGTGCCAGCAGTTACTCGACAGGACTAAACTATGGCTACACCTTC.

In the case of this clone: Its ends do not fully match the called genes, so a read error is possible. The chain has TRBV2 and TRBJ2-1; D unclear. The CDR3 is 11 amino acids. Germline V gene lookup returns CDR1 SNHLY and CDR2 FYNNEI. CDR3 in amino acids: CAGRNNDEQFF. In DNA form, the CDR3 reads TGTGCCGGCAGGAATAACGATGAGCAGTTCTTC.

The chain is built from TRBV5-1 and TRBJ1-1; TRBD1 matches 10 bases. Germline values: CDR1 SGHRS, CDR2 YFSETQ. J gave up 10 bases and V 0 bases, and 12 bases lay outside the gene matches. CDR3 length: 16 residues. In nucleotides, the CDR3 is TGCGCCAGCAGCTTGGGACAGGGGGCCCGAGGAGGTCGAGCTTTCTTT. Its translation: CASSLGQGARGGRAFF.

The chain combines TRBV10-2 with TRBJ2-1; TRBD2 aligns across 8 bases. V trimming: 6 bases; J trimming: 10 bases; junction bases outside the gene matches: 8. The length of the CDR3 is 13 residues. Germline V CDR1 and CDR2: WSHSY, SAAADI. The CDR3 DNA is TGCGCCAGCAGCCGTCGGGGGGGCGTAGAGCAGTTCTTC. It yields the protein CASSRRGGVEQFF.

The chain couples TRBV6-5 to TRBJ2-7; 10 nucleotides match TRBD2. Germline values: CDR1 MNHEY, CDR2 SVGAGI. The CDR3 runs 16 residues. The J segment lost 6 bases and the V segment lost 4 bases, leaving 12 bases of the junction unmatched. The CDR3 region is CASSLHLLAGPAEQYF. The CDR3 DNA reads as TGTGCCAGCAGTTTACACTTACTAGCGGGACCGGCCGAGCAGTACTTC.

For the CDR3, the DNA is TGTGCCAGCAGTTTCACGGCGGGAGGGTACGAGCAGTACTTC. Protein: CASSFTAGGYEQYF. This chain joins TRBV27 and TRBJ2-7, with 9 bases matching TRBD2. Germline V gene data show CDR1 as MNHEY and CDR2 as SMNVEV (reference sequence). CDR3 length equals 14 residues. Trimming took 3 bases from V and 4 from J; bases not matched to a gene: 4.

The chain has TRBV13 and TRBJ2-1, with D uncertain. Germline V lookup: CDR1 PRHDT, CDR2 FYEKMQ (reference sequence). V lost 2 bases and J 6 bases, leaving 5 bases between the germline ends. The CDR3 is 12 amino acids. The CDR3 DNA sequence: TGTGCCAGCAGCTTAAAGGGCAATGAGCAGTTCTTC. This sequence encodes CASSLKGNEQFF. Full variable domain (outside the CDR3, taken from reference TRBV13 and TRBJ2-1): AAGVIQSPRHLIKEKRETATLKCYPIPRHDTVYWYQQGPGQDPQFLISFYEKMQSDKGSIPDRFSAQQFSDYHSELNMSSLELGDSALYFCASSLKGNEQFFGPGTRLTVL.

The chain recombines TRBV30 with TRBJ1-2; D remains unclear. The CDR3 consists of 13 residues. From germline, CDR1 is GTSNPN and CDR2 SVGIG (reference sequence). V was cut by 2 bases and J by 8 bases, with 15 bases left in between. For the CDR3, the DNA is TGTGCCTGGAGTCCATATTCGCCCGGCGGCTACACCTTC. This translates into CAWSPYSPGGYTF.

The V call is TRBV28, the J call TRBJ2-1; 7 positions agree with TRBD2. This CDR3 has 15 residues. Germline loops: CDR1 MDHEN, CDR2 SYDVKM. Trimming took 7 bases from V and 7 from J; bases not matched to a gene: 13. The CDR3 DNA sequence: TGTGCCAGCACCCCTCGAGTGCGGGGGAGGAATGAGCAGTTCTTC. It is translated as CASTPRVRGRNEQFF. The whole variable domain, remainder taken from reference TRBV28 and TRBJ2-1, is DVKVTQSSRYLVKRTGEKVFLECVQDMDHENMFWYRQDPGLGLRLIYFSYDVKMKEKGDIPEGYSVSREKKERFSLILESASTNQTSMYLCASTPRVRGRNEQFFGPGTRLTVL.

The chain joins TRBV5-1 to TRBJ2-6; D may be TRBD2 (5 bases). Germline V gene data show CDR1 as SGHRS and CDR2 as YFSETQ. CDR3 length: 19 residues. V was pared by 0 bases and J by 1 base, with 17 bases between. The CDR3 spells CASSLAEGKMVSGANVLTF. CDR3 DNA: TGCGCCAGCAGCTTGGCCGAGGGCAAGATGGTGTCTGGGGCCAACGTCCTGACTTTC.

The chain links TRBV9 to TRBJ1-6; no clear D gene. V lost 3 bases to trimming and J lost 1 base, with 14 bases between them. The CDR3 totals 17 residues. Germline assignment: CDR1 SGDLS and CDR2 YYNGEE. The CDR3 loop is CASSDGGGMSYNSPLHF. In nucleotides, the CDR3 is TGTGCCAGCAGCGACGGTGGAGGGATGTCCTATAATTCACCCCTCCACTTT.

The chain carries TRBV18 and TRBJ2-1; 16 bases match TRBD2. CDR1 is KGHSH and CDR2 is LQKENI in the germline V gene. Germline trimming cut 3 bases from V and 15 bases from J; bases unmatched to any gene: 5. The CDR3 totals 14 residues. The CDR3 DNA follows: TGTGCCAGCTCACCCGCGGGACTAGCGGGAGGGCCGTTCTTC. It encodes CASSPAGLAGGPFF.